Here is one TCR beta chain with its context. No antigen is known for it. The data derive from a study of T cell responses to AZD1222 COVID-19 vaccine. Whole-study results and caveats: White British ancestry dominated among donors, who included more females, and clonal diversity was possibly underestimated. Spike-wide vaccine-associated CD4 TCRs dominated at 160-218 and 743-854.

The data were produced by immunoSEQ multiplex PCR, yet TCRdb's version contains in-frame clones alone and is incomplete. Of under 95,000 clones in the sample, approximately 88% were seen once. Trimming cost V 6 bases and J 4 bases, with 10 bases left between them. Looked up from germline, CDR1 is SNHLY and CDR2 is FYNNEI. The CDR3 length is 13 residues. This receptor was taken from an adult in good health. The sequenced sample was peripheral blood, obtained on day 0 of AZD1222 vaccination. The rearrangement uses TRBV2 and TRBJ2-1; tentative D call: TRBD2 (6 bases). The CDR3 region has the DNA TGTGCCAGCAGGGAGGGGTTATACAATGAGCAGTTCTTC. This encodes CASREGLYNEQFF.